This T cell receptor beta chain emerged from a study of shared T cell receptors in the human thymus. Measured with immunoSEQ multiplex PCR; TCRdb has only the in-frame clones, and not every one. The data hold about 710,000 clones, with about 87% observed a single time. This CDR3 is built from 14 residues. Trimming left V 6 bases short and J 3 bases short, with 11 bases between. CDR1 and CDR2 from the germline V gene are MDHEN and SYDVKM. These data were likewise used in another study, on human thymus T cells. From that study: Repertoires sampled from thymus and blood appeared biased in V and J gene usage. Unrelated individuals had highly overlapping thymic repertoires, as reported in related research.

The sample consisted of thymocytes. This clonotype was sampled from a boy under two years old with a congenital heart defect. The chain has TRBV28 and TRBJ2-2, with D hard to call. CDR3 sequence reads: CASSPLPYTGELFF. CDR3 DNA: TGTGCCAGCAGCCCACTACCCTACACCGGGGAGCTGTTTTTT.